A single T cell receptor beta chain is shown here with its context. Its specificity is unknown. This sample is drawn from a study of cytomegalovirus exposure and HLA in healthy donors. Primers included in the PCR were 60 Vbeta and 13 Jbeta primers. The method was immunoSEQ multiplex PCR; TCRdb's version includes in-frame clones alone and lacks a portion of them. The table has about 170,000 clones, less than 85% seen once. Looked up from germline, CDR1 is SGHRS and CDR2 is YFSETQ. The CDR3 is 16 amino acids. V trimming: 4 bases; J trimming: 0 bases; junction bases outside the gene matches: 9. The study, taken as a whole, reports: Presence/absence analysis assumed near-uniform sequencing depth across donors. Reportedly, a later analysis found an Asian-associated ancestry cluster had fewer N-insertions than the roughly 700-donor mean.

The V call is TRBV5-1, the J call TRBJ1-2; 7 nucleotides line up with TRBD1. Sequences were obtained from PBMCs. This TCR came from a boy aged 2 to 10 in good health and CMV-seronegative. This CDR3 reads CASSPRQGLANYGYTF. The CDR3, as DNA: TGCGCCAGCAGCCCTCGACAGGGACTAGCTAACTATGGCTACACCTTC.